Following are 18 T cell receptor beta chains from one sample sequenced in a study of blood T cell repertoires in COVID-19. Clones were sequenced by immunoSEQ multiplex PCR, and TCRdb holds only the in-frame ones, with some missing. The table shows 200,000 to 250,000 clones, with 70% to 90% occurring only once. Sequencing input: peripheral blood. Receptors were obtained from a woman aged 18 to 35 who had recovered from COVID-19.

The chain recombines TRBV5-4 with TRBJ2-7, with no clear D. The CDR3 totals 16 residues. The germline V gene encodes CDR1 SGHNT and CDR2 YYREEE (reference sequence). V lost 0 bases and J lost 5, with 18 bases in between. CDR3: CASSLEQRKPLHEQYF. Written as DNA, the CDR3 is TGTGCCAGCAGCTTGGAGCAGCGTAAGCCGCTTCACGAGCAGTACTTC.

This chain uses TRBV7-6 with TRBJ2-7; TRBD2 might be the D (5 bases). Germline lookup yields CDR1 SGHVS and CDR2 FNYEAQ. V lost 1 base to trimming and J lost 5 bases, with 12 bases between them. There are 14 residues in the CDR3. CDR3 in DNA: TGTGCCAGCAGCTTAGGGGAGACGCATAACGAGCAGTACTTC. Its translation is CASSLGETHNEQYF.

The CDR3 sequence is CASSLGYTEAFF. CDR3 nucleotides: TGTGCCAGCAGTCTCGGGTACACTGAAGCTTTCTTT. The chain employs TRBV6-5 and TRBJ1-1; D gene ambiguous. The CDR3 length is 12 residues. The V end was cut by 5 bases, the J end by 3 bases, with 7 bases between. Per the germline V gene, CDR1 is MNHEY and CDR2 is SVGAGI.

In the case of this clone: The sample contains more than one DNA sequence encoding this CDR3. CDR3 amino acids: CASSYSKSQPQHF. The CDR3 nucleotides are TGTGCCAGCAGTTACTCGAAGAGTCAGCCCCAGCATTTT. The chain is built from TRBV6-5 and TRBJ1-5; D is unresolved. V lost 0 bases, J lost 6 bases, and 6 bases lay in between. CDR3 size: 13 residues. Per germline, CDR1 MNHEY and CDR2 SVGAGI.

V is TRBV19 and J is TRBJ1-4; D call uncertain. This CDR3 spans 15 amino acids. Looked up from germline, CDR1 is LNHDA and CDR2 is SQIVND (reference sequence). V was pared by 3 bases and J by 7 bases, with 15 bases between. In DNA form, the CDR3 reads TGTGCCAGTAGTATTTTGGGAGGGCGCGGTGAAAAACTGTTTTTT. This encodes CASSILGGRGEKLFF. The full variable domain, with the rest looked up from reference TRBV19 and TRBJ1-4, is DGGITQSPKYLFRKEGQNVTLSCEQNLNHDAMYWYRQDPGQGLRLIYYSQIVNDFQKGDIAEGYSVSREKKESFPLTVTSAQKNPTAFYLCASSILGGRGEKLFFGSGTQLSVL.

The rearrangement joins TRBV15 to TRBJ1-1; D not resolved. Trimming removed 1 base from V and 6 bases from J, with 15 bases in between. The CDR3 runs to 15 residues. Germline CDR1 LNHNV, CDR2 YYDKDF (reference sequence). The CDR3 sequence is CATSRVEAVSSEAFF. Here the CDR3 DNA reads TGTGCCACCAGCAGAGTGGAGGCGGTTTCCTCTGAAGCTTTCTTT.

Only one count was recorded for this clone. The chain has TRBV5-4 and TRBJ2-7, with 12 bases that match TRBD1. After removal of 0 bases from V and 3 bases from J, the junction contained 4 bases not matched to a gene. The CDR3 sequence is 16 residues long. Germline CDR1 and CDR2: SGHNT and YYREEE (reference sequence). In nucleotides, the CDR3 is TGTGCCAGCAGCTTGGAAGGGACAGGGGGCGACTACGAGCAGTACTTC. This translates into CASSLEGTGGDYEQYF.

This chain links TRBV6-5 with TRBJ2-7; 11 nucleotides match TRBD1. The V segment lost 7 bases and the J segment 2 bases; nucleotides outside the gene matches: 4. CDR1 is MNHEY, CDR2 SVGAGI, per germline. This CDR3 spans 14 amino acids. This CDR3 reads CASMVDRGPYEQYF. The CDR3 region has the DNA TGTGCCAGCATGGTGGACAGGGGGCCCTACGAGCAGTACTTC.

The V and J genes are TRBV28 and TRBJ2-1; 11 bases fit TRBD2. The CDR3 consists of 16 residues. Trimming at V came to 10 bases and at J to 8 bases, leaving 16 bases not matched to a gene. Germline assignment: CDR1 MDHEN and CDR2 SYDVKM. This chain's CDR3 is CAIEGTSGLLGDEQFF. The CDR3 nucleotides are TGTGCCATCGAGGGGACTAGCGGCCTGCTAGGAGATGAGCAGTTCTTC.

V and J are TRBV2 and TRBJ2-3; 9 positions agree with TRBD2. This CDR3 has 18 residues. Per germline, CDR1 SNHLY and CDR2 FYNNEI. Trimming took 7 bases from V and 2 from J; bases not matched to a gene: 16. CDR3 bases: TGTGCCAGCAAGGATGGTGTAGGTAGCGGGGGCCTCACAGATACGCAGTATTTT. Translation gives CASKDGVGSGGLTDTQYF.

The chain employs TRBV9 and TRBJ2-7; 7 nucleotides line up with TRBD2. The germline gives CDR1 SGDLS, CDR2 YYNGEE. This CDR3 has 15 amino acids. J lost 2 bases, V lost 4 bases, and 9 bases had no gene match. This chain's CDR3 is CASSQQLAMTYEQYF. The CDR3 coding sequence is TGTGCCAGCAGCCAACAACTAGCGATGACCTACGAGCAGTACTTC.

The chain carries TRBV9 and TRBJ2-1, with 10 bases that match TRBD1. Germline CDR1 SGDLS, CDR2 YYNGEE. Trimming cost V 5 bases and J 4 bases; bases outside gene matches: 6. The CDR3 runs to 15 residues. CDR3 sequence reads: CASRGDRGSYNEQFF. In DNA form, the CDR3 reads TGTGCCAGCAGAGGGGACAGGGGCTCGTACAATGAGCAGTTCTTC.

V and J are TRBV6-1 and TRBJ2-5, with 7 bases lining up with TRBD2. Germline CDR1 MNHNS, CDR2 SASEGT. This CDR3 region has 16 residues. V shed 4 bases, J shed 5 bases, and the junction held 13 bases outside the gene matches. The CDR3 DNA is TGTGCCAGCAGTGGTAATCCTAGCGGATTAGGGGAGACCCAGTACTTC. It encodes CASSGNPSGLGETQYF.

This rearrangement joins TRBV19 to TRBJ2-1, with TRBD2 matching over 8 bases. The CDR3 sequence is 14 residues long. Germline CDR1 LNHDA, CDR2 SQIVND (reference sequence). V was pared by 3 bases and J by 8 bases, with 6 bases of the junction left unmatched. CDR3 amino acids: CASSILAGPYEQFF. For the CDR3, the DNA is TGTGCCAGTAGTATCCTAGCGGGTCCGTATGAGCAGTTCTTC.

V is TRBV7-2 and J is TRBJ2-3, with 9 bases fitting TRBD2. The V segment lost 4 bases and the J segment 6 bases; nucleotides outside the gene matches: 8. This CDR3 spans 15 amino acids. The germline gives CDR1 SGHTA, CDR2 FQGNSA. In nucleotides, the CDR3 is TGTGCCAGCAGCTCCCCTAGCGGGAAGAGGGATACGCAGTATTTT. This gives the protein CASSSPSGKRDTQYF.

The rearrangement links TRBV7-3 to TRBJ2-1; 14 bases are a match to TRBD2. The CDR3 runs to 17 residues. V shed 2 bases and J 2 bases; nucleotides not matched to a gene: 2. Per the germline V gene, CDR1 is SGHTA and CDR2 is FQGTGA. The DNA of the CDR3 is TGTGCCAGCAGCTTAGGGGGACTAGCGGGGGCCTACAATGAGCAGTTCTTC. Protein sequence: CASSLGGLAGAYNEQFF. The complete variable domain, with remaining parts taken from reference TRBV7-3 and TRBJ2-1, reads GAGVSQTPSNKVTEKGKYVELRCDPISGHTALYWYRQSLGQGPEFLIYFQGTGAADDSGLPNDRFFAVRPEGSVSTLKIQRTERGDSAVYLCASSLGGLAGAYNEQFFGPGTRLTVL.

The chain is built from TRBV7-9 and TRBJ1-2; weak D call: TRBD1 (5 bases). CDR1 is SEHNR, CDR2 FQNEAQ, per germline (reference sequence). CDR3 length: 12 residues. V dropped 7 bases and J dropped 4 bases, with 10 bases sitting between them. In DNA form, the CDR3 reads TGTGCCAGCAACCAGGGAAGCTATGGCTACACCTTC. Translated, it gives CASNQGSYGYTF.

CDR3: CASSFSGRSTDTQYF. As DNA, the CDR3 is TGCGCCAGCAGCTTTAGCGGGAGGAGCACAGATACGCAGTATTTT. The rearrangement joins TRBV5-1 to TRBJ2-3; TRBD2 agrees at 10 bases. Trimming took 2 bases from V and 0 from J; bases not matched to a gene: 0. This CDR3 is 15 amino acids long. Per germline, CDR1 SGHRS and CDR2 YFSETQ.